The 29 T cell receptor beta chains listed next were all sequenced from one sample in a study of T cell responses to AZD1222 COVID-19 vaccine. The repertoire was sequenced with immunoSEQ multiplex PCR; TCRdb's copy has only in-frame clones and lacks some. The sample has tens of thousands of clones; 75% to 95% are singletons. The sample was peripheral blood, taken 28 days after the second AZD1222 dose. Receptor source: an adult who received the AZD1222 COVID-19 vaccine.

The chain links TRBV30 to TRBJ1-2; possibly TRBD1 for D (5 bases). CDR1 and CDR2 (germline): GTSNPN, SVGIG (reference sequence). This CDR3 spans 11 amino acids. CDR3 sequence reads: CAIWGNYGYTF. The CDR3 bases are TGTGCAATTTGGGGCAACTATGGCTACACCTTC.

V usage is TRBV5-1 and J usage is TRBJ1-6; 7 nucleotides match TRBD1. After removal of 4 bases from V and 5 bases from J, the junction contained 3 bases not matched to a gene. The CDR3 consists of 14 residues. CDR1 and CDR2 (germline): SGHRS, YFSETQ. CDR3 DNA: TGCGCCAGCAGCAGAGGGGGCGATAATTCACCCCTCCACTTT. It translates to CASSRGGDNSPLHF.

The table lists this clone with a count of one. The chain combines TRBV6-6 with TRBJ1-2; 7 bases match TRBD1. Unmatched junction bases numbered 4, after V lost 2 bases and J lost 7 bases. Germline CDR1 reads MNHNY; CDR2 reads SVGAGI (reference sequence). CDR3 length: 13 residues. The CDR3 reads CASSYDRAAGYTF. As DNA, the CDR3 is TGTGCCAGCAGTTACGACAGGGCCGCTGGCTACACCTTC.

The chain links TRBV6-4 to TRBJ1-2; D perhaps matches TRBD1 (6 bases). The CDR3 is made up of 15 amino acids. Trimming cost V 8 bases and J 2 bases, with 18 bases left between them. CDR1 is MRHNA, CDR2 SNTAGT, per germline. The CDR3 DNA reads TGTGCCAGCCACCCCGTGGACCAGGGGAACTATGGCTACACCTTC. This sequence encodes CASHPVDQGNYGYTF.

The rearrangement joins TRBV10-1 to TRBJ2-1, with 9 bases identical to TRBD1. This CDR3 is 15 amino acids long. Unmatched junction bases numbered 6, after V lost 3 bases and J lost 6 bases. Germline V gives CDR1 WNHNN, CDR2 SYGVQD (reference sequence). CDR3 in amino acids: CASSEPGQGANEQFF. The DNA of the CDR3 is TGCGCCAGCAGTGAACCGGGACAGGGCGCCAATGAGCAGTTCTTC.

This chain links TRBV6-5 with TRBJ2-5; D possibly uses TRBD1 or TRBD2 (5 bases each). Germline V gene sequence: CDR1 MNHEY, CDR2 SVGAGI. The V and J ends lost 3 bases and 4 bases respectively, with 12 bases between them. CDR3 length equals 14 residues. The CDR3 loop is CASSYVGAGETQYF. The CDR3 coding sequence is TGTGCCAGCAGTTATGTCGGGGCGGGAGAGACCCAGTACTTC.

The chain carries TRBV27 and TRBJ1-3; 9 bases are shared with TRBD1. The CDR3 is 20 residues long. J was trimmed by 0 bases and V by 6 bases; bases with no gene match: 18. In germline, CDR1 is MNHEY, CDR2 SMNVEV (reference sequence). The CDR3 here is CASSPARGGTGTPSGNTIYF. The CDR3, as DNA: TGTGCCAGCAGCCCGGCCCGGGGGGGGACAGGGACTCCCTCTGGAAACACCATATATTTT.

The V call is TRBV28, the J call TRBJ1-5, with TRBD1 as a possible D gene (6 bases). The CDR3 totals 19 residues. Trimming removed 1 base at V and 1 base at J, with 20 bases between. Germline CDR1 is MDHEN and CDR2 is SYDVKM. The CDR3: CASSLSSHREEGSNQPQHF. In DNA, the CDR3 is TGTGCCAGCAGTTTATCATCACACAGGGAAGAGGGAAGCAATCAGCCCCAGCATTTT.

The CDR3 loop reads CASTVTGAGETQYF. In DNA, the CDR3 is TGTGCCAGCACGGTGACAGGGGCAGGGGAGACCCAGTACTTC. J is TRBJ2-5 and V is TRBV18; 8 bases fit TRBD1. The germline CDR1 and CDR2 sequences are KGHSH and LQKENI. J gave up 5 bases and V 8 bases, and 10 bases lay outside the gene matches. The CDR3 loop spans 14 amino acids.

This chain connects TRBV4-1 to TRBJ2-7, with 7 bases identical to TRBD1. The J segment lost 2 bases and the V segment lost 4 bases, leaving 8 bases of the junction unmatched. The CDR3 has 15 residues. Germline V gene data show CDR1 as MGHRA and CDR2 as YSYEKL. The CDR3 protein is CASSLSTGAAYEQYF. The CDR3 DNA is TGCGCCAGCAGCCTTTCTACAGGGGCCGCCTACGAGCAGTACTTC.

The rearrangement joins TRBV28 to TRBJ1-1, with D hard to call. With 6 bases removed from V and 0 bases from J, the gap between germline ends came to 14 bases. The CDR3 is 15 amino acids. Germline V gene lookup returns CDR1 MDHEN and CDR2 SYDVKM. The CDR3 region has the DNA TGTGCCAGCAGCTCGATGACGGACTTGAACACTGAAGCTTTCTTT. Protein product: CASSSMTDLNTEAFF.

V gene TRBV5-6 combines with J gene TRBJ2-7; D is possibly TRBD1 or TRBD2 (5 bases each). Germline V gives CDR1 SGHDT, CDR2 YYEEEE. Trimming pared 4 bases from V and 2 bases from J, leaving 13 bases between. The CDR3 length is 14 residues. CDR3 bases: TGTGCCAGCAGCGACGGGACGCAAGCCTACGAGCAGTACTTC. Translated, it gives CASSDGTQAYEQYF.

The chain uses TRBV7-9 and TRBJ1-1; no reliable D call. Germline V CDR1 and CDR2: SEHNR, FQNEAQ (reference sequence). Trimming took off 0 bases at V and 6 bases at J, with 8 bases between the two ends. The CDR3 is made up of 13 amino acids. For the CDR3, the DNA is TGTGCCAGCAGCTTAGCGCGGGCGGCTGAAGCTTTCTTT. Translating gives CASSLARAAEAFF.

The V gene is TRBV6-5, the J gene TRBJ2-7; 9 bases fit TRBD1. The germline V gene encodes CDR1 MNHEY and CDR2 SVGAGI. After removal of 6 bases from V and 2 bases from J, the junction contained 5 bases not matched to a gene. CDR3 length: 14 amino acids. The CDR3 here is CASRGQGKTYEQYF. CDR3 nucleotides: TGTGCCAGCAGGGGACAGGGAAAAACCTACGAGCAGTACTTC.

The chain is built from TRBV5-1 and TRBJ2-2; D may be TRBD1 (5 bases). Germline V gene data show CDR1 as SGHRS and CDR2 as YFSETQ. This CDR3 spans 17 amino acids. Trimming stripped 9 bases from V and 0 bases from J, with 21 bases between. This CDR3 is CATTRSRSGPNTGELFF. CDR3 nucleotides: TGCGCCACCACCCGATCAAGATCAGGGCCGAACACCGGGGAGCTGTTTTTT.

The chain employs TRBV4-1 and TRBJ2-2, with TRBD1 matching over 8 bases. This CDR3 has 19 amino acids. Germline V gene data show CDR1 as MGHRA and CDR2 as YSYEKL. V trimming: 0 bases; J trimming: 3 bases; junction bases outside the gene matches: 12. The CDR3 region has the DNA TGCGCCAGCAGCCAAGATTCTCCAGGGGGCCGGGTTTACACCGGGGAGCTGTTTTTT. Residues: CASSQDSPGGRVYTGELFF.

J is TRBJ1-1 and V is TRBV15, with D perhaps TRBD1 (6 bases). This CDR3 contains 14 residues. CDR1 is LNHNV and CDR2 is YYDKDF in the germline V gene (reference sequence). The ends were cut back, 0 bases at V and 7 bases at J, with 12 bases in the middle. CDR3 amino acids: CATSREGGGSEAFF. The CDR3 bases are TGTGCCACCAGCAGAGAAGGGGGTGGTAGTGAAGCTTTCTTT.

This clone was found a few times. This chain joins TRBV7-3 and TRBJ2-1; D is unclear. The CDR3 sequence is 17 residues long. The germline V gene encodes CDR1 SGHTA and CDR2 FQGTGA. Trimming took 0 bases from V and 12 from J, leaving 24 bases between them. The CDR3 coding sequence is TGTGCCAGCAGCTTAACTGGGCAGGCAGCCGGTCCCATTCTGCAGTTCTTC. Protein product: CASSLTGQAAGPILQFF.

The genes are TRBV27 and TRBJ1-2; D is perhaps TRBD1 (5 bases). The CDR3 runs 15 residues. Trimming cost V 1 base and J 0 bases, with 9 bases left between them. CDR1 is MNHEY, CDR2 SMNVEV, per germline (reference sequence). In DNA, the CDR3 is TGTGCCAGCAGTTTATACGGGGGTTCTAACTATGGCTACACCTTC. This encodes CASSLYGGSNYGYTF.

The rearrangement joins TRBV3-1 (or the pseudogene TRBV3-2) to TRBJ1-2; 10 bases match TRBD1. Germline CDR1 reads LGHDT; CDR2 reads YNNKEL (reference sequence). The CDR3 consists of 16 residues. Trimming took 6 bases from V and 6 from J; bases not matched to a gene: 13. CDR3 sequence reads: CASSRSLGQGTDGYTF. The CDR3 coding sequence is TGTGCCAGCAGTCGTTCCTTGGGACAGGGGACCGATGGCTACACCTTC.

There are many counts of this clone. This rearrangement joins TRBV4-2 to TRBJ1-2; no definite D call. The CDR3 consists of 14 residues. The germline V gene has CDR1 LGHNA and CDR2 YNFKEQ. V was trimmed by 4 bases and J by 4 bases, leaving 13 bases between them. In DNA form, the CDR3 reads TGTGCCAGCAGCCCTCTTGGAGAGGGCTATGGCTACACCTTC. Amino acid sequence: CASSPLGEGYGYTF.

The CDR3 spells CASSKAASQVYEQYF. The CDR3 DNA reads TGTGCCAGTAGTAAAGCGGCGTCGCAGGTCTACGAGCAGTACTTC. V usage is TRBV19 and J usage is TRBJ2-7; D is perhaps TRBD2 (5 bases). The germline gives CDR1 LNHDA, CDR2 SQIVND (reference sequence). This CDR3 contains 15 residues. V was shortened by 4 bases and J by 3 bases, with 16 bases between the two germline ends.

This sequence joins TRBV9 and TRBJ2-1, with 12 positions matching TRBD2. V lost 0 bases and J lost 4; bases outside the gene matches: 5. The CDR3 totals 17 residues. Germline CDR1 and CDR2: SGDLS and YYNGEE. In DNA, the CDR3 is TGTGCCAGCAGCGTAGGTCTAGCGGGGGGGTTATACAATGAGCAGTTCTTC. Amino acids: CASSVGLAGGLYNEQFF. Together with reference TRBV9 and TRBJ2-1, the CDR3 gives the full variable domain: DSGVTQTPKHLITATGQRVTLRCSPRSGDLSVYWYQQSLDQGLQFLIQYYNGEERAKGNILERFSAQQFPDLHSELNLSSLELGDSALYFCASSVGLAGGLYNEQFFGPGTRLTVL.

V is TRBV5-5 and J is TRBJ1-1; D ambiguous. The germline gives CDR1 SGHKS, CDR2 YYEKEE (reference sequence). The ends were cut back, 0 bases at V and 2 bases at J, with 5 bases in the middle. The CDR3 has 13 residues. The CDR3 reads CASSLAGNTEAFF. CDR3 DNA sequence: TGTGCCAGCAGCTTGGCGGGAAACACTGAAGCTTTCTTT.

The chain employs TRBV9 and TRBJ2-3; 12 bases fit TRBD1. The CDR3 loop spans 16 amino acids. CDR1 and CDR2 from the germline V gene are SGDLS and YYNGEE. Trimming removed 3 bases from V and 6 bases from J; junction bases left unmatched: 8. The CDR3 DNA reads TGTGCCAGCAGCGCTAAGGGACAGGGGGCTTGGGATACGCAGTATTTT. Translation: CASSAKGQGAWDTQYF.

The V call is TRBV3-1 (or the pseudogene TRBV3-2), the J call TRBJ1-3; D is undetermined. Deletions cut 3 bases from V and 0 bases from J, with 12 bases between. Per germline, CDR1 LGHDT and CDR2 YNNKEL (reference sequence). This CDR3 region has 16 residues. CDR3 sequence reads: CASSHHRRSSGNTIYF. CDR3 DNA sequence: TGTGCCAGCAGCCACCACCGGCGGTCCTCTGGAAACACCATATATTTT.

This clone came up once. In DNA, the CDR3 is TGTGCCAGCAGGGTCTTACTTGGGGATGGCTACACCTTC. It yields the protein CASRVLLGDGYTF. The chain uses TRBV28 and TRBJ1-2; D gene uncertain. The V gene lost 6 bases and the J gene lost 6 bases, with 14 bases spanning the gap. The CDR3 extends over 13 amino acids. CDR1 and CDR2 from the germline V gene are MDHEN and SYDVKM.

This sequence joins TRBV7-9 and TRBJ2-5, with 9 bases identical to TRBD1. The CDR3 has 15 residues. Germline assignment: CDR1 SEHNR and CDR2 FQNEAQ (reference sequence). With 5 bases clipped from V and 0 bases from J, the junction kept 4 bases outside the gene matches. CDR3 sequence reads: CASSRGQGDQETQYF. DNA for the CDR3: TGTGCCAGCAGCAGGGGACAGGGTGACCAAGAGACCCAGTACTTC. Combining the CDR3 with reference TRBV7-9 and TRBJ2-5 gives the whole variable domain DTGVSQNPRHKITKRGQNVTFRCDPISEHNRLYWYRQTLGQGPEFLTYFQNEAQLEKSRLLSDRFSAERPKGSFSTLEIQRTEQGDSAMYLCASSRGQGDQETQYFGPGTRLLVL.

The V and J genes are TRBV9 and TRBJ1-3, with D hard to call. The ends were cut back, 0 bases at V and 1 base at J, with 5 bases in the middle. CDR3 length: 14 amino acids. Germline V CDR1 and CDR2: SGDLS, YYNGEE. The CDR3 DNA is TGTGCCAGCAGCGTAGAAGGTTCTGGAAACACCATATATTTT. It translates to CASSVEGSGNTIYF.